This entry concerns a single TCR beta chain. As defined, naive CD8 cells were CD45RO-negative and positively selected for CCR7, with terminally differentiated effector memory CD45RA+ cells excluded. Trimming cost V 2 bases and J 4 bases, with 12 bases left between them. Germline CDR1 is MDHEN and CDR2 is SYDVKM. CDR3 size: 14 residues. The data belong to a study of shared clonotypes between healthy human individuals. Repertoires were generated with immunoSEQ multiplex PCR, while TCRdb's copy carries only in-frame clones and drops some. The repertoire holds more than 550,000 clones, with about 91% as singletons.

The chain carries TRBV28 and TRBJ2-7, with a weak D call TRBD2 (5 bases). Sample: naive CD8+ T cells sorted from blood. The receptor's source is a man under 40 in good health. CDR3 protein: CASSLVGRTYEQYF. CDR3 nucleotide sequence: TGTGCCAGCAGTTTAGTCGGGCGGACTTACGAGCAGTACTTC.